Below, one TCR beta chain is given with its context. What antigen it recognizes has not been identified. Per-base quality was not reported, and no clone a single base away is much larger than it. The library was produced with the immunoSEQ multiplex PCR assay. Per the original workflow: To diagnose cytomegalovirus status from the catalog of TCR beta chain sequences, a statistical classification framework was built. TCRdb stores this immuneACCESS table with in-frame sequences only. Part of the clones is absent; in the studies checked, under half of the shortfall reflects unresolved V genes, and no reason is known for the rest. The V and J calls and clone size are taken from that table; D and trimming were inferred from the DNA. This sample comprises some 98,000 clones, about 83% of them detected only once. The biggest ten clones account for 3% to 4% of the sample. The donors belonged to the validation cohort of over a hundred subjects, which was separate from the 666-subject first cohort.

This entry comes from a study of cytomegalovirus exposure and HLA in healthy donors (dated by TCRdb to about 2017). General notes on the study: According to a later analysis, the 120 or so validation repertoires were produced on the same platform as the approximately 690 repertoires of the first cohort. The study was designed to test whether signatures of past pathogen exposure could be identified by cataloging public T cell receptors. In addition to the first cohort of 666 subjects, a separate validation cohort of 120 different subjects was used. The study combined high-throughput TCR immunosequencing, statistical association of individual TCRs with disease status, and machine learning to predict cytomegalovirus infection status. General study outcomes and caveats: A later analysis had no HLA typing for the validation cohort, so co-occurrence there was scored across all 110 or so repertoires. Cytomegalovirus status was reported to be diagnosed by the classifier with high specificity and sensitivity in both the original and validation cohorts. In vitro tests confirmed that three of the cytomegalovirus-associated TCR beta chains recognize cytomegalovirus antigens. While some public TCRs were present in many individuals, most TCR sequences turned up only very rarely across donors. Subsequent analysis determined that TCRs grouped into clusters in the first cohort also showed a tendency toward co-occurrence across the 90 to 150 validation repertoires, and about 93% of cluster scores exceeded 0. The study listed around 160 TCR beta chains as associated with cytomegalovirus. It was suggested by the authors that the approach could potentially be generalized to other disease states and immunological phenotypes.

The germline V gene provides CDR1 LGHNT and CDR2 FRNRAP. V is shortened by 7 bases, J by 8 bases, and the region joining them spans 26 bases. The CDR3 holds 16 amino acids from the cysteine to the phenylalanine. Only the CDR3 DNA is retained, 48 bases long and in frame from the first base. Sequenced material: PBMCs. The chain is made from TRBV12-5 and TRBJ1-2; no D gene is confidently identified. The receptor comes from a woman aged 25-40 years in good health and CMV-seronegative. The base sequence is TGTGCTAGTGCCGATGGGCCGGCGTCGGAAAGACGGGGCTACACCTTC. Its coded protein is CASADGPASERRGYTF.